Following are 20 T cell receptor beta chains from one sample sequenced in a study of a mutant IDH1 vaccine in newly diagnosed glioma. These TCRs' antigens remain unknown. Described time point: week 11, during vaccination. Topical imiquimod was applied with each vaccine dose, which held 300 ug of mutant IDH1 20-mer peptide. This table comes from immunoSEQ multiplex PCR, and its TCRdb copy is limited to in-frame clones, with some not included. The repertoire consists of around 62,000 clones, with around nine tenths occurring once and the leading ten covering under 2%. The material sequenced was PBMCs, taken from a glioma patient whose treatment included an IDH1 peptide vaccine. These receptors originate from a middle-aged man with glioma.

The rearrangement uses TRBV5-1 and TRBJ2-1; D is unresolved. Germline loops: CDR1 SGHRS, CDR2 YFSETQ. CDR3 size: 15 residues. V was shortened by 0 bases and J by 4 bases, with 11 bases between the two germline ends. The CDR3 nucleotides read TGCGCCAGCAGCTTGGCGGGTGACTTATACAATGAGCAGTTCTTC. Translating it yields CASSLAGDLYNEQFF.

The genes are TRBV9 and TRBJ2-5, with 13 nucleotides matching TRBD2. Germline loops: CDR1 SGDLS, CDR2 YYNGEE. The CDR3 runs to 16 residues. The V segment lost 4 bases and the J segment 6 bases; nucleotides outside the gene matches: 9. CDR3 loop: CASSPTSGGAVKTQYF. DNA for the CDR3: TGTGCCAGCAGCCCCACTAGCGGGGGGGCAGTAAAGACCCAGTACTTC.

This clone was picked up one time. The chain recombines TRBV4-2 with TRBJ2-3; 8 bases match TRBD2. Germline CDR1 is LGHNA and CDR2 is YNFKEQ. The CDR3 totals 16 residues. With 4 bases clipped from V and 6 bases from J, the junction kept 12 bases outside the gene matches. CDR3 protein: CASSPQRAGGPDTQYF. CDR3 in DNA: TGTGCCAGCAGCCCCCAAAGGGCGGGGGGTCCGGATACGCAGTATTTT.

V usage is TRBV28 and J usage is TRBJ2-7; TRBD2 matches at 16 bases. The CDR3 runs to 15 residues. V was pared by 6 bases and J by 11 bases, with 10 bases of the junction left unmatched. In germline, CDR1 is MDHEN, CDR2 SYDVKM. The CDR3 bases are TGTGCCAGCAGCCCACCGGGACTAGCGGGAGGGATAAAGTACTTC. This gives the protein CASSPPGLAGGIKYF.

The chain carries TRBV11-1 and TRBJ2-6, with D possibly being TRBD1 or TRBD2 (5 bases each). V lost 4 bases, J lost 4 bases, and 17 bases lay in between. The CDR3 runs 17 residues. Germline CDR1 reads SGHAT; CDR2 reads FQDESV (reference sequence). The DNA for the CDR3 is TGTGCCAGCAGCTCGAGGGGCACGATAATGGGGGCCAACGTCCTGACTTTC. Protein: CASSSRGTIMGANVLTF.

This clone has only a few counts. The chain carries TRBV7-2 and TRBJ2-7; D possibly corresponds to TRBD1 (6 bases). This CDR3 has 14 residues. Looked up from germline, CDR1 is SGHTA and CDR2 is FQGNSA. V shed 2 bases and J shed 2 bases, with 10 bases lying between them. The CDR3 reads CASSLNPGAYEQYF. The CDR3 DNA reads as TGTGCCAGCAGCTTAAACCCAGGGGCCTACGAGCAGTACTTC.

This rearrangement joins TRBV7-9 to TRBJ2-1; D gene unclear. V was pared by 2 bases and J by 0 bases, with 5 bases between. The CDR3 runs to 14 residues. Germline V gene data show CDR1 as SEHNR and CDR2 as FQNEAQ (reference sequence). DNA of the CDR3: TGTGCCAGCAGCTTAATCTTCTCCTACAATGAGCAGTTCTTC. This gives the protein CASSLIFSYNEQFF.

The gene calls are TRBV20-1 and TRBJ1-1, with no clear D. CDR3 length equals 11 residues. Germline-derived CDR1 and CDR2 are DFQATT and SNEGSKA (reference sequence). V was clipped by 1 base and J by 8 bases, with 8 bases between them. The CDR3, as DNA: TGCAGTGCTAGAGTCGGAGTCGAAGCTTTCTTT. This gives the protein CSARVGVEAFF.

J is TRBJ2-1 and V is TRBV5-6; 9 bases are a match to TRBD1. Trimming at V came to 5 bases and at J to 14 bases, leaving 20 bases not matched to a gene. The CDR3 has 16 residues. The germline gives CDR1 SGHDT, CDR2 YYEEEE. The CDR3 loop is CASRRTGGNQRYREFF. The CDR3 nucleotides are TGTGCCAGCAGGAGAACAGGGGGCAATCAACGATATCGGGAGTTCTTC.

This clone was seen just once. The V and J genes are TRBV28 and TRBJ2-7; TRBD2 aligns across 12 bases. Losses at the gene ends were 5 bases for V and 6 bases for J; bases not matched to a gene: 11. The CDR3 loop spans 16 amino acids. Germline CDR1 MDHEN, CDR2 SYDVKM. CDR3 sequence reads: CASSPSLAGGPGEQYF. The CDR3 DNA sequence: TGTGCCAGCAGTCCCTCCCTAGCGGGAGGGCCGGGCGAGCAGTACTTC.

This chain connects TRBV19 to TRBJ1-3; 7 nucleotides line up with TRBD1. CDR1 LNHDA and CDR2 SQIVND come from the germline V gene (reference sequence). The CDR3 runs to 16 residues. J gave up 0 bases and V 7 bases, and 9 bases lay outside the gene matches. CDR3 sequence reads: CASTRNRGVSGNTIYF. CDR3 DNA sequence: TGTGCCAGTACCAGGAACAGGGGCGTCTCTGGAAACACCATATATTTT.

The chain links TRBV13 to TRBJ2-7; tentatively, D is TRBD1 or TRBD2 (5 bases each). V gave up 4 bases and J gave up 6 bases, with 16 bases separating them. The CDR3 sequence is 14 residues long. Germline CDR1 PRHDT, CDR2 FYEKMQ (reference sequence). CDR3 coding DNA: TGTGCCAGCAGCTCGGGACGGTCCCTAGGCGAGCAGTACGTC. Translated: CASSSGRSLGEQYV.

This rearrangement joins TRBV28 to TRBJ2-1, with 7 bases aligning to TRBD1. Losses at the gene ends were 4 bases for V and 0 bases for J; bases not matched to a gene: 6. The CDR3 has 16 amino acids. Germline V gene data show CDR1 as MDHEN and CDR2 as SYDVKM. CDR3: CASSSRQGSSYNEQFF. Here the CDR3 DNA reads TGTGCCAGCAGTTCCCGACAGGGAAGCTCCTACAATGAGCAGTTCTTC.

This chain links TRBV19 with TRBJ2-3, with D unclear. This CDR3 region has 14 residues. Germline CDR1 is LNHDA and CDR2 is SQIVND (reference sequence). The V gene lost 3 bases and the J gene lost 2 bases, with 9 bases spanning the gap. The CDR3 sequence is CASSISAATDTQYF. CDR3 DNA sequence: TGTGCCAGTAGTATCTCGGCCGCCACAGATACGCAGTATTTT.

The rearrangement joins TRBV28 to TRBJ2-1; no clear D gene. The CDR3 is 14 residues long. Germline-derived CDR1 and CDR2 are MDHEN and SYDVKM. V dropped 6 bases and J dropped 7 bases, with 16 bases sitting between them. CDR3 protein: CASRYGRLANEQFF. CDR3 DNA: TGTGCCAGCAGGTATGGACGGCTGGCGAATGAGCAGTTCTTC.

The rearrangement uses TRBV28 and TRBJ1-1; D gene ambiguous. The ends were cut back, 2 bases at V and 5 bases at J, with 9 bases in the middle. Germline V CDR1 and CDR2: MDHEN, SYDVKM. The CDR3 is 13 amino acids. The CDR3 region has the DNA TGTGCCAGCAGTTTACCGGATAGGACTGAAGCTTTCTTT. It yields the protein CASSLPDRTEAFF.

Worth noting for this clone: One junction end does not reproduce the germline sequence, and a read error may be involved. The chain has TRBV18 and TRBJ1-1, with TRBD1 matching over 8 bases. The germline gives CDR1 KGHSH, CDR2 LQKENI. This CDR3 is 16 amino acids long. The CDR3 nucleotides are TGTGCCAGCTCACCGCTTAGGACAGGGATGGACACTGAGGCTTTCTTT. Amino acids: CASSPLRTGMDTEAFF. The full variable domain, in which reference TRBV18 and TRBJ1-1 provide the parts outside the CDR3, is NAGVMQNPRHLVRRRGQEARLRCSPMKGHSHVYWYRQLPEEGLKFMVYLQKENIIDESGMPKERFSAEFPKEGPSILRIQQVVRGDSAAYFCASSPLRTGMDTEAFFGQGTRLTVV.

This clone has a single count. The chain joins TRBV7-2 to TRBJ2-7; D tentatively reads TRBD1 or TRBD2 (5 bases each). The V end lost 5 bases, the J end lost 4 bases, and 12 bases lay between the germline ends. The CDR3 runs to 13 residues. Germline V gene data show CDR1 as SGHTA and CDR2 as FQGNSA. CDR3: CASSPGTLYEQYF. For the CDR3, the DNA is TGTGCCAGCAGCCCGGGGACCCTGTACGAGCAGTACTTC.

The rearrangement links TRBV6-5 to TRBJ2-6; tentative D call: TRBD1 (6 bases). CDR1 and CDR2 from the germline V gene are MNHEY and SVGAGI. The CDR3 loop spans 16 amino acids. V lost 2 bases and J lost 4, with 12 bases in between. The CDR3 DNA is TGTGCCAGCAGTTACGTCTCAGGGGACGGGGCCAACGTCCTGACTTTC. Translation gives CASSYVSGDGANVLTF.

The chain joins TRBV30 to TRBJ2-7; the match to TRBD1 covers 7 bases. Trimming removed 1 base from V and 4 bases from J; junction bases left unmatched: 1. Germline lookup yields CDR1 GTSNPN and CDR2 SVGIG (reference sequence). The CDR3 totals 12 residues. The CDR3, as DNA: TGTGCCTGGAGTGACAGGGGATACGAGCAGTACGTC. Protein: CAWSDRGYEQYV.